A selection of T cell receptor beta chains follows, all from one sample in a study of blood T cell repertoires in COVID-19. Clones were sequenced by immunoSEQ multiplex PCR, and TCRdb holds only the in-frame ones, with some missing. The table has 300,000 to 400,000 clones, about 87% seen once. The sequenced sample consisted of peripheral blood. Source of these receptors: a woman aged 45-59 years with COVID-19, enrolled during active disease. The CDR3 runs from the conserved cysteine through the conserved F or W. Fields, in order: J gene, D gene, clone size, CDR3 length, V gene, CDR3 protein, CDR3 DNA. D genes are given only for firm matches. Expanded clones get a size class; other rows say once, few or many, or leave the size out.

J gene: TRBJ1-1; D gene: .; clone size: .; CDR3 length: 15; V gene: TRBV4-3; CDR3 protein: CASSQGFGVHTEAFF; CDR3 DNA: TGCGCCAGCAGCCAAGGCTTCGGGGTGCACACTGAAGCTTTCTTT
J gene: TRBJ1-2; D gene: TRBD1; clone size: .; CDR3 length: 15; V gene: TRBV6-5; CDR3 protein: CASSLSTGSGYGYTF; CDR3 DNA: TGTGCCAGCAGCCTCTCGACAGGGAGTGGCTATGGCTACACCTTC
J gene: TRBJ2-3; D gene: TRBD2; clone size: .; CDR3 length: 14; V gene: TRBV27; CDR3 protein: CASSRAGGGDTQYF; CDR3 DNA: TGTGCCAGCAGTCGGGCCGGGGGGGGAGATACGCAGTATTTT
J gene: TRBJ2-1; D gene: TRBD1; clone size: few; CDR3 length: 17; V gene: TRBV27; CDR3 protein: CASSRLGYTGGYNEQFF; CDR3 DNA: TGTGCCAGCAGCAGACTCGGGTATACAGGGGGCTACAATGAGCAGTTCTTC
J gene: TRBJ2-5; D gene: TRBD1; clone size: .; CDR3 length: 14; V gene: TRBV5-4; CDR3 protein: CASSLDRGRETQYF; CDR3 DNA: TGTGCCAGCAGCTTAGACAGGGGTAGGGAGACCCAGTACTTC
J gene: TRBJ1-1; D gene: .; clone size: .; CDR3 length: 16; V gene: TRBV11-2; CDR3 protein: CASSSLGFRGNTEAFF; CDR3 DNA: TGTGCCAGCAGCTCTCTCGGTTTCCGAGGGAACACTGAAGCTTTCTTT
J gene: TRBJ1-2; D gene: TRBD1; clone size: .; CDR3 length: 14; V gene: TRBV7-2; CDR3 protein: CASSWDRGNYGYTF; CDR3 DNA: TGTGCCAGCAGCTGGGACAGGGGAAACTATGGCTACACCTTC
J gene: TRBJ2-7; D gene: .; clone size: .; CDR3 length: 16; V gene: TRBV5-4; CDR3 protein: CASSSAGKTGNLEQYF; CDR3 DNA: TGTGCCAGCAGCTCCGCCGGAAAAACAGGGAACCTCGAGCAGTACTTC
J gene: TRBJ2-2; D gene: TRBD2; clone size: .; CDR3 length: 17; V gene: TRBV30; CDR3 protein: CAWRGPETSGRSGELFF; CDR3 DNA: TGTGCCTGGAGGGGACCCGAGACTAGCGGGAGATCCGGGGAGCTGTTTTTT
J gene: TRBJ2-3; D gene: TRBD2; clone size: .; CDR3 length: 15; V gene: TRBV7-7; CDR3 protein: CASSSGGLHQDTQYF; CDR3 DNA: TGTGCTAGCAGCTCGGGAGGGCTTCATCAAGATACGCAGTATTTT
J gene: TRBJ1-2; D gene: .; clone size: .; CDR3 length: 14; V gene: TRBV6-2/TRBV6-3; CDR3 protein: CASSFRTPAGGYTF; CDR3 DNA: TGTGCCAGCAGTTTCCGGACTCCAGCGGGTGGCTACACCTTC
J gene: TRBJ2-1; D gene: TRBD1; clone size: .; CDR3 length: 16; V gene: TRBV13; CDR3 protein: CASSPVDRGNYNEQFF; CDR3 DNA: TGTGCCAGCAGTCCCGTCGACAGGGGAAACTACAATGAGCAGTTCTTC
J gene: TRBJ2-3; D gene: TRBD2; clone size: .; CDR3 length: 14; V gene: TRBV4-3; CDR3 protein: CASSQGGRTDTQYF; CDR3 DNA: TGCGCCAGCAGCCAAGGCGGGAGAACCGATACGCAGTATTTT
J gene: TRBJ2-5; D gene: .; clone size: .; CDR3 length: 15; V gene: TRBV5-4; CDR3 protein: CASSLRSTQKETQYF; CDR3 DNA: TGTGCCAGCAGCTTGAGGTCGACTCAGAAGGAGACCCAGTACTTC
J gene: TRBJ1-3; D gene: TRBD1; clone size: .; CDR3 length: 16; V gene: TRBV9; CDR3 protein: CASSRGTGGLGNTIYF; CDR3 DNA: TGTGCCAGCTCAAGGGGGACAGGGGGTCTTGGAAACACCATATATTTT
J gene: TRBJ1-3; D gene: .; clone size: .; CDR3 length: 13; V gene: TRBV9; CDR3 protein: CASSVGGGNTIYF; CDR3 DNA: TGTGCCAGCAGCGTCGGAGGTGGAAACACCATATATTTT
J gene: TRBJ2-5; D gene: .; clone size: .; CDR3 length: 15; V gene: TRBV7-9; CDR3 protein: CASSLAGRGRETQYF; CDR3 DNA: TGTGCCAGCAGCTTAGCGGGAAGGGGGAGAGAGACCCAGTACTTC
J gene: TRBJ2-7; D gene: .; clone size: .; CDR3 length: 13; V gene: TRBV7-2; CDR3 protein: CASSKDRIYEQYF; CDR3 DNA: TGTGCCAGCAGCAAAGACAGGATTTACGAGCAGTACTTC
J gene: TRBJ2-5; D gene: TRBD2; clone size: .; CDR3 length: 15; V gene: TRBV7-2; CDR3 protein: CASSLDGGRLETQYF; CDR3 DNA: TGTGCCAGCAGCTTAGATGGCGGGAGATTGGAGACCCAGTACTTC
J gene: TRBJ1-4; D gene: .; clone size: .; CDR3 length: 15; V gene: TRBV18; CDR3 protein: CASSPNTAEYEKLFF; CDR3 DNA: TGTGCCAGCTCACCAAATACCGCGGAGTATGAAAAACTGTTTTTT
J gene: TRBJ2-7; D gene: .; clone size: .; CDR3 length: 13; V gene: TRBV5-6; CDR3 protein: CASGTGTLSAQYF; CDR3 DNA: TGTGCCAGCGGGACCGGGACTTTATCCGCGCAGTACTTC
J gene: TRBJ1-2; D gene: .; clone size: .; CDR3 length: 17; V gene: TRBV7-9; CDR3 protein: CASSLEGPGDLNYGYTF; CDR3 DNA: TGTGCCAGCAGCTTAGAGGGGCCAGGAGACCTAAACTATGGCTACACCTTC
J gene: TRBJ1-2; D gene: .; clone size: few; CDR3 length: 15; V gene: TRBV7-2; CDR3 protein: CASSLGHQANYGYTF; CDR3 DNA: TGTGCCAGCAGCTTAGGGCACCAAGCTAACTATGGCTACACCTTC
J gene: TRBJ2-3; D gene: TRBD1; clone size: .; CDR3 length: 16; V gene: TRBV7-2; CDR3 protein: CASSSRQGVGTDTQYF; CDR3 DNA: TGTGCCAGCAGCTCCCGACAGGGGGTGGGCACAGATACGCAGTATTTT
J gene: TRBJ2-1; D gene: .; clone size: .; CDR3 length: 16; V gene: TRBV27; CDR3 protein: CASSFSTAYIYNEQFF; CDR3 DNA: TGTGCCAGCAGTTTCTCGACTGCCTACATATACAATGAGCAGTTCTTC
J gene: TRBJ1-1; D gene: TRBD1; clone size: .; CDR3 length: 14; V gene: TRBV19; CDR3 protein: CASSIQGAGTEAFF; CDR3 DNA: TGTGCCAGTAGTATTCAGGGGGCAGGCACTGAAGCTTTCTTT
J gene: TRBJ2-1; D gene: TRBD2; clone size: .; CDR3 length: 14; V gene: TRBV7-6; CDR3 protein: CASSLATSSNEQFF; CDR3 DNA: TGTGCCAGCAGCTTAGCGACTAGCTCTAATGAGCAGTTCTTC
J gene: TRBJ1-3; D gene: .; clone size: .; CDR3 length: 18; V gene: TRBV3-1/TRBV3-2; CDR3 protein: CASSAKIRGDWSGNTIYF; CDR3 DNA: TGTGCCAGCAGCGCCAAGATTAGGGGCGACTGGTCTGGAAACACCATATATTTT
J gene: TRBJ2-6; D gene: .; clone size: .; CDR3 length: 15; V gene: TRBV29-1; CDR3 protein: CSVMDIFSGANVLTF; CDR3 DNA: TGCAGCGTTATGGACATTTTCTCTGGGGCCAACGTCCTGACTTTC
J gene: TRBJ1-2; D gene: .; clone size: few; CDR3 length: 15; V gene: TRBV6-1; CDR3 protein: CASSEAPKANYGYTF; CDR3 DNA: TGTGCCAGCAGTGAAGCGCCGAAAGCCAACTATGGCTACACCTTC
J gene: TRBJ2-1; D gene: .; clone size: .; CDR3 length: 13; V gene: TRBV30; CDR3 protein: CAWTLPGYNEQFF; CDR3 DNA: TGTGCCTGGACTCTCCCGGGGTACAATGAGCAGTTCTTC
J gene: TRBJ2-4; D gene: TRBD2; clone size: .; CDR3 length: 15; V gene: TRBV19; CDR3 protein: CASSIEQAGRNIQYF; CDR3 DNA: TGTGCCAGTAGTATAGAGCAAGCGGGAAGAAACATTCAGTACTTC